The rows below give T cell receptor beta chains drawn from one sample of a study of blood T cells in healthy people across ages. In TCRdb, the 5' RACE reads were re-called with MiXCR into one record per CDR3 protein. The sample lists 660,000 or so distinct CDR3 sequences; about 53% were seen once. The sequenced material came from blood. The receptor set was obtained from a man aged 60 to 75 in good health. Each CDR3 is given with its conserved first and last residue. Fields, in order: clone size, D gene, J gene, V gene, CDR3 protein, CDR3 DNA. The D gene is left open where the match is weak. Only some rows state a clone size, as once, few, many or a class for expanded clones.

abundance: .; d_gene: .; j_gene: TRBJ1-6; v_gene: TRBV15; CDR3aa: CATSRDPRGGSPLHF; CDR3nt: TGTGCCACCAGCAGAGATCCCAGGGGAGGATCACCCCTCCACTTT
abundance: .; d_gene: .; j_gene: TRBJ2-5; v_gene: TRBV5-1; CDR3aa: CASSTDQETQYF; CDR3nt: TGCGCCAGCAGTACGGACCAAGAGACCCAGTACTTC
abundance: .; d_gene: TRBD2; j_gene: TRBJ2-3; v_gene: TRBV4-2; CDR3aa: CASSQDASGGTTDTQYF; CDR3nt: TGTGCCAGCAGCCAAGATGCTAGCGGGGGGACCACAGATACGCAGTATTTT
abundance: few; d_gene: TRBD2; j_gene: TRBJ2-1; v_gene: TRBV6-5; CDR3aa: CASSVGLAGGRAQFF; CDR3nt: TGTGCCAGCAGTGTGGGACTAGCGGGGGGGCGAGCGCAGTTCTTC
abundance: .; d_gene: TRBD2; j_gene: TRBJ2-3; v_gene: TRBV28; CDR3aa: CASSPASGGNTDTQYF; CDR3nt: TGTGCCAGCAGCCCCGCCTCGGGAGGGAACACAGATACGCAGTATTTT
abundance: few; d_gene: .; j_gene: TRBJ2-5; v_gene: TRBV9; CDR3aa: CASSPGTVGQETQYF; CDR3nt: TGTGCCAGCTCTCCGGGGACTGTAGGTCAAGAGACCCAGTACTTC
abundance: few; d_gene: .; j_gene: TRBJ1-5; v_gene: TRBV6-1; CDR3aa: CASRRAGISNQPQHF; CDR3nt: TGTGCCAGCAGAAGAGCGGGAATTAGCAATCAGCCCCAGCATTTT
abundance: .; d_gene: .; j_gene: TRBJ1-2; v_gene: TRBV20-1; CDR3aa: CSAAAPTENYGYTF; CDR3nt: TGCAGTGCTGCGGCCCCGACAGAAAACTATGGCTACACCTTC
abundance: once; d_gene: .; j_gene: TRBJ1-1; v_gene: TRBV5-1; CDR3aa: CASSPLPGDSRRTEAFF; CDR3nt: TGCGCCAGCAGCCCGTTACCAGGGGACTCTCGGAGGACTGAAGCTTTCTTT
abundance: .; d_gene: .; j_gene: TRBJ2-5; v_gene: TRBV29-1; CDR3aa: CSGVSSETQYF; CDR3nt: TGCAGCGGTGTGTCTTCAGAGACCCAGTACTTC
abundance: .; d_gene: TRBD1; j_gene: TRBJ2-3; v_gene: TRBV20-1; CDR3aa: CSARPDREGTDTQYF; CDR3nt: TGCAGTGCTAGACCAGACAGGGAAGGTACAGATACGCAGTATTTT
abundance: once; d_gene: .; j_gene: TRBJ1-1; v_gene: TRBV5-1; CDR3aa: CASSPTAGFGGSEAFF; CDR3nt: TGCGCCAGCAGCCCCACCGCAGGGTTCGGGGGCTCTGAAGCTTTCTTT
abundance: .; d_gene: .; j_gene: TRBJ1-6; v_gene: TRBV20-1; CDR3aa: CSAMGLSSYNSPLHF; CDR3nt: TGCAGTGCTATGGGACTAAGCTCCTATAATTCACCCCTCCACTTT
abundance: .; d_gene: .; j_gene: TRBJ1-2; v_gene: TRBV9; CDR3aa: CASSVGVGGYTF; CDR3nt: TGTGCCAGCAGCGTAGGAGTCGGGGGCTACACCTTC
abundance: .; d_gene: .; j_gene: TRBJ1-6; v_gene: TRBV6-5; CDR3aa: CASRRSNSPLHF; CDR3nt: TGTGCCAGCCGGCGGTCAAATTCACCCCTCCACTTT